This T cell receptor beta chain was obtained from a study of blood T cell repertoires in COVID-19. About the study: From the United States, Italy and Spain came samples of acute and convalescent COVID-19. PBMCs, B-cell-depleted T cells, or T cells were the source of the cDNA or gDNA that made up the material.

The method was immunoSEQ multiplex PCR; TCRdb's version includes in-frame clones alone and lacks a portion of them. The sample records approximately 140,000 clones, over 75% being singletons. Germline V gene data show CDR1 as SGHTA and CDR2 as FQGNSA. This CDR3 has 15 amino acids. V was pared by 10 bases and J by 4 bases, with 13 bases of the junction left unmatched. Donors were grouped by their self-reported clinical history. What was sequenced was PBMCs or T cells enriched from blood (not recorded which). The rearrangement joins TRBV7-2 to TRBJ1-1, with TRBD1 matching over 9 bases. The origin of this receptor is a woman aged 30 to 39 with acute COVID-19. The DNA of the CDR3 is TGTGCCATTTCACAGGGGGCTTTGCAGGGCACTGAAGCTTTCTTT. This codes for CAISQGALQGTEAFF.